This T cell receptor (beta chain) was sequenced for a study of shared clonotypes between healthy human individuals. Cells designated naive CD8 were CD45RO-negative and were positively selected for CCR7, with terminally differentiated effector memory CD45RA+ cells excluded. Here immunoSEQ multiplex PCR was the method, and the copy in TCRdb shows in-frame clones only, minus some. The sample has millions of clones, about 93% seen once. Trimming left V 6 bases short and J 5 bases short, with 16 bases between. The CDR3 is 14 residues long. CDR1 and CDR2 from the germline V gene are SEHNR and FQNEAQ (reference sequence).

Sequencing was performed on naive CD8+ T cells from PBMCs. The source of this sequence is a man aged 18 to 30 in good health. Some clones in this sample may be carry-over from other donors' samples. The chain employs TRBV7-9 and TRBJ2-5; D is possibly TRBD1 (6 bases). CDR3 sequence (DNA): TGTGCCAGCAGTCCTTTTCAGGGGAAGGAGACCCAGTACTTC. Protein: CASSPFQGKETQYF.